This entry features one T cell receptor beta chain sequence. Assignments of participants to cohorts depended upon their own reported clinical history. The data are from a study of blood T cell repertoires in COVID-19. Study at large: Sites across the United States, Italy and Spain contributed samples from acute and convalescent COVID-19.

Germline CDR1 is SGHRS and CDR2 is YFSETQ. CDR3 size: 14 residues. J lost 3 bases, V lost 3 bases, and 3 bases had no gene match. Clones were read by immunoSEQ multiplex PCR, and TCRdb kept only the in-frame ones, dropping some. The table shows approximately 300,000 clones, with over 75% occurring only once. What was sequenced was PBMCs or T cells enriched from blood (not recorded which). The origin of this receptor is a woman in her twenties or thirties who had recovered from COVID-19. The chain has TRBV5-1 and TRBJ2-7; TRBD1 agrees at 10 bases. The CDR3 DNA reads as TGCGCCAGCAGCTGGGGGGACAGGGGCTACGAGCAGTACTTC. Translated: CASSWGDRGYEQYF.